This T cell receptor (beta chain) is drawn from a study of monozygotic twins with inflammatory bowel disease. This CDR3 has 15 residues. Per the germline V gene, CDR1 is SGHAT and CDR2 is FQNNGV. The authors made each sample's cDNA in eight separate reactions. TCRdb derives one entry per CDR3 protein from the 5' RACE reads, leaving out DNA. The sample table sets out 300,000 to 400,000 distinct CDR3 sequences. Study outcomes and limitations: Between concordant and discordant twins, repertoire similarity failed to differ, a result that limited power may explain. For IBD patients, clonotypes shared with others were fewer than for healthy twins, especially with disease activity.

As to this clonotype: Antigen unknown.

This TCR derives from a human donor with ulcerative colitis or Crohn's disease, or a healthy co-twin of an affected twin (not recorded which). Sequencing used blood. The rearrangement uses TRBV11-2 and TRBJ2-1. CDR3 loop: CASSLRLAPYNEQFF.